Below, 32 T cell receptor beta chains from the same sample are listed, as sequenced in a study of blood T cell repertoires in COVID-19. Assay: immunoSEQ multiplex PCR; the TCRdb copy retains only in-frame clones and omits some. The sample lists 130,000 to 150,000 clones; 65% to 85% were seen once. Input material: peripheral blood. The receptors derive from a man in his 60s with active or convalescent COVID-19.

CDR3 coding DNA: TGTGCCAGCAGCTTGGACTTTTCCTACGAGCAGTACTTC. Amino acid sequence: CASSLDFSYEQYF. The gene calls are TRBV5-4 and TRBJ2-7; no clear D gene. The V and J ends lost 0 bases and 1 base respectively, with 5 bases between them. CDR3 length: 13 residues. CDR1 is SGHNT, CDR2 YYREEE, per germline (reference sequence). The full variable domain, rest sourced from reference TRBV5-4 and TRBJ2-7, is ETGVTQSPTHLIKTRGQQVTLRCSSQSGHNTVSWYQQALGQGPQFIFQYYREEENGRGNFPPRFSGLQFPNYSSELNVNALELDDSALYLCASSLDFSYEQYFGPGTRLTVT.

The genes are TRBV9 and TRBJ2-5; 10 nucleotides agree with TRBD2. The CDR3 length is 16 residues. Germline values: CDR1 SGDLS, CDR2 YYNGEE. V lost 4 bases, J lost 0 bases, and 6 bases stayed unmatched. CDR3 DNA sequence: TGTGCCAGCAGCCCCCGGGGACTAGCGTACCAAGAGACCCAGTACTTC. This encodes CASSPRGLAYQETQYF.

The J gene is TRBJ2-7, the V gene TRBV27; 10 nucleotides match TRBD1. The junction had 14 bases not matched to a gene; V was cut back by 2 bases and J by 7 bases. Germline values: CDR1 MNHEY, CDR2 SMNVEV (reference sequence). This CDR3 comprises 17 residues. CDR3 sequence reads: CASSLIGTGAQVEEQYF. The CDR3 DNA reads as TGTGCCAGCAGTTTAATAGGGACAGGGGCGCAGGTTGAAGAGCAGTACTTC.

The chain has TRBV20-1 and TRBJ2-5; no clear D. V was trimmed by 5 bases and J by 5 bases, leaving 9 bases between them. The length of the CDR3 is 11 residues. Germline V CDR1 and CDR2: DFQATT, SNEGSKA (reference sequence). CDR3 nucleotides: TGCAGTGCTTCCCTATTGGAGACCCAGTACTTC. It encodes CSASLLETQYF.

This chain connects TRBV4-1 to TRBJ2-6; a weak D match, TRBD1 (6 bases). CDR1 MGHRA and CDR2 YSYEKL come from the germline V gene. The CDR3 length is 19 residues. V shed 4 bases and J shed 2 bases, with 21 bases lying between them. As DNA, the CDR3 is TGCGCCAGCAGCCTCCAGGGGATAGGCCTCGGCGCTGGGGCCAACGTCCTGACTTTC. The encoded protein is CASSLQGIGLGAGANVLTF.

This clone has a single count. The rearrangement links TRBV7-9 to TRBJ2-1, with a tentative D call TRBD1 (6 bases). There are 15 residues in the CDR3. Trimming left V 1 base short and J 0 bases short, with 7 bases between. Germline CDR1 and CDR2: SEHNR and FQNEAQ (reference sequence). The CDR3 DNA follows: TGTGCCAGCAGCTTAGAGGGGGTCTCCTACAATGAGCAGTTCTTC. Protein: CASSLEGVSYNEQFF. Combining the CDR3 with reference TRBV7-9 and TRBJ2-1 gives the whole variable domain DTGVSQNPRHKITKRGQNVTFRCDPISEHNRLYWYRQTLGQGPEFLTYFQNEAQLEKSRLLSDRFSAERPKGSFSTLEIQRTEQGDSAMYLCASSLEGVSYNEQFFGPGTRLTVL.

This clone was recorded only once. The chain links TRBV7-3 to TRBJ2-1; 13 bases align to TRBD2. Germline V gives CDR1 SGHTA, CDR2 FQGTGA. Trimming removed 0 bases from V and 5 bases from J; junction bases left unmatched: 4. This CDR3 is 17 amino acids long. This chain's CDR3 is CASSLTGTSGKHNEQFF. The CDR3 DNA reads TGTGCCAGCAGCTTAACTGGGACTAGCGGGAAGCACAATGAGCAGTTCTTC. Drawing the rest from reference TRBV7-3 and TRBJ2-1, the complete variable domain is GAGVSQTPSNKVTEKGKYVELRCDPISGHTALYWYRQSLGQGPEFLIYFQGTGAADDSGLPNDRFFAVRPEGSVSTLKIQRTERGDSAVYLCASSLTGTSGKHNEQFFGPGTRLTVL.

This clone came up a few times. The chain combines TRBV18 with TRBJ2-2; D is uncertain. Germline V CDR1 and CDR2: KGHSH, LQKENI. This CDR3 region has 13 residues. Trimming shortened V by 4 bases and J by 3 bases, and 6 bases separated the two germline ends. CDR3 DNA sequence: TGTGCCAGCTCACAGGAGCACACCGGGGAGCTGTTTTTT. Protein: CASSQEHTGELFF.

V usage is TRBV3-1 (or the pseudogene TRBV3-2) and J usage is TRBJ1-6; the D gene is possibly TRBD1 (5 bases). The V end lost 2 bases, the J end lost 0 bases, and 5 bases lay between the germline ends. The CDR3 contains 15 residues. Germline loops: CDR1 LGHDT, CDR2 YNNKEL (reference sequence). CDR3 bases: TGTGCCAGCAGCCAACAGGGCTCCTATAATTCACCCCTCCACTTT. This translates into CASSQQGSYNSPLHF.

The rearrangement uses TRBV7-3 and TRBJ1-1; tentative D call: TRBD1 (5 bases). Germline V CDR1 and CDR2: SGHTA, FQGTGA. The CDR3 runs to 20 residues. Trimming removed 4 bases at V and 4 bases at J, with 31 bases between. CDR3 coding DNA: TGTGCCAGCAGCTCCGGAGGGAGGGGTGGAACCGAACGCCGGGGCACTGAAGCTTTCTTT. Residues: CASSSGGRGGTERRGTEAFF. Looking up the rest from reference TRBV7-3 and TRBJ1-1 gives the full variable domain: GAGVSQTPSNKVTEKGKYVELRCDPISGHTALYWYRQSLGQGPEFLIYFQGTGAADDSGLPNDRFFAVRPEGSVSTLKIQRTERGDSAVYLCASSSGGRGGTERRGTEAFFGQGTRLTVV.

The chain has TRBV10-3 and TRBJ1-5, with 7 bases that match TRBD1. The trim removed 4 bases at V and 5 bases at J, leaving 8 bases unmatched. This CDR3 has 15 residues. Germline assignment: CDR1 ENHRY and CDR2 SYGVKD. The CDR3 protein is CAISGNRGGDQPQHF. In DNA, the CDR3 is TGTGCCATCAGTGGGAACAGGGGAGGCGATCAGCCCCAGCATTTT.

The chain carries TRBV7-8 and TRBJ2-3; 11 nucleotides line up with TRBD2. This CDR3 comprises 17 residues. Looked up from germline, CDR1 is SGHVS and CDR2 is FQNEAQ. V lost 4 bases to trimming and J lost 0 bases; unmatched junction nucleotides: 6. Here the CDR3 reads CASSSIRTSGSTDTQYF. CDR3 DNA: TGTGCCAGCAGCTCAATCCGGACTAGCGGGAGCACAGATACGCAGTATTTT.

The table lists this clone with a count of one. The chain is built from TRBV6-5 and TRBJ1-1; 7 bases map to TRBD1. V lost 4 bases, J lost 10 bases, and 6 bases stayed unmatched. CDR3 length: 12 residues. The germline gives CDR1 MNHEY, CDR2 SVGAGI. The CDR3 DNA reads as TGTGCCAGCAGTTTCGCCGGGACAGCAGCTTTCTTT. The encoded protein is CASSFAGTAAFF.

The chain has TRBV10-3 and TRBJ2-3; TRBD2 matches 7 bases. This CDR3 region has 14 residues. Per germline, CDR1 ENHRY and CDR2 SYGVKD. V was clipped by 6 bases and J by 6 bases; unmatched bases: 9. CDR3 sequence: CAISLGGLGDTQYF. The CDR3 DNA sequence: TGTGCCATCAGCTTGGGGGGGTTAGGGGATACGCAGTATTTT.

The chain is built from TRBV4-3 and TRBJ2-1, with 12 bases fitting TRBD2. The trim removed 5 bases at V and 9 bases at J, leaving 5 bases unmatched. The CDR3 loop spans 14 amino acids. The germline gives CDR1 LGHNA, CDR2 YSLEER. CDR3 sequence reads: CASSRTSGNGEQFF. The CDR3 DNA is TGCGCCAGCAGCAGGACTAGCGGGAACGGTGAGCAGTTCTTC.

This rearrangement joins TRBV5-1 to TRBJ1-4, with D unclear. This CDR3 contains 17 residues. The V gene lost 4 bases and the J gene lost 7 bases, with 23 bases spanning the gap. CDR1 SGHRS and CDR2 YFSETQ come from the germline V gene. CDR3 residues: CASSGGLITDGGEKLFF. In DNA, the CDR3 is TGCGCCAGCAGCGGAGGGTTAATTACGGATGGTGGTGAAAAACTGTTTTTT.

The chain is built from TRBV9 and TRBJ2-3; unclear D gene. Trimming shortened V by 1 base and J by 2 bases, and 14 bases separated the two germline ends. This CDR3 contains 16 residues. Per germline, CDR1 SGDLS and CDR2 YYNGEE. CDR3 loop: CASSVSPRVATDTQYF. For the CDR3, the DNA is TGTGCCAGCAGCGTAAGCCCCCGGGTAGCCACAGATACGCAGTATTTT.

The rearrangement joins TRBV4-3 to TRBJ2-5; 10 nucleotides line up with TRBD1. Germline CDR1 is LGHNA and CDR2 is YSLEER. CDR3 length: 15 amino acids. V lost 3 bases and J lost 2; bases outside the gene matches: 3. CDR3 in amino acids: CASSQTGGRQETQYF. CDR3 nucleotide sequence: TGCGCCAGCAGCCAGACAGGGGGCCGGCAAGAGACCCAGTACTTC.

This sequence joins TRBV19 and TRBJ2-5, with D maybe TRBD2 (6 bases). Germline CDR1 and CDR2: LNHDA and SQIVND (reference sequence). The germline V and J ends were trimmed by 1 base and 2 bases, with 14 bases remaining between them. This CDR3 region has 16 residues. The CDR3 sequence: CASSIVPGAVQETQYF. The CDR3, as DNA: TGTGCCAGTAGTATAGTCCCGGGAGCGGTGCAAGAGACCCAGTACTTC.

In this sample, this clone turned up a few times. The CDR3 sequence: CASSQDANSGYEQYF. Here the CDR3 DNA reads TGCGCCAGCAGCCAAGATGCGAACAGCGGCTACGAGCAGTACTTC. V usage is TRBV4-3 and J usage is TRBJ2-7, with D possibly being TRBD2 (5 bases). The V gene's germline CDR1 is LGHNA and CDR2 YSLEER. The CDR3 has 15 residues. The ends were cut back, 0 bases at V and 3 bases at J, with 12 bases in the middle.

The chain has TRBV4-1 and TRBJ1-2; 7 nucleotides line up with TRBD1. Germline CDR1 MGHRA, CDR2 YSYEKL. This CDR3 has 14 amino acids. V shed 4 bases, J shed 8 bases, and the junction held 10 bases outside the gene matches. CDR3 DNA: TGCGCCAGCAGCCGGCCAGACAGGGACGCGGGCTACACCTTC. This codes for CASSRPDRDAGYTF.

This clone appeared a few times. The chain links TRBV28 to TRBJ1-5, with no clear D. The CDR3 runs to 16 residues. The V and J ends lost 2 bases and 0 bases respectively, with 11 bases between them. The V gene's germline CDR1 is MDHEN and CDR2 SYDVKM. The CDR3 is CASSLAQEYSNQPQHF. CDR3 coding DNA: TGTGCCAGCAGTTTAGCCCAGGAATATAGCAATCAGCCCCAGCATTTT.

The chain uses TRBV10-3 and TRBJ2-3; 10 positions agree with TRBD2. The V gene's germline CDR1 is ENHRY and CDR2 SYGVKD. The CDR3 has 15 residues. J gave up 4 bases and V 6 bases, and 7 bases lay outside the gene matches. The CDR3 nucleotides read TGTGCCATCAGGGAAGCGGGAGGGGGCTCAGATACGCAGTATTTT. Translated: CAIREAGGGSDTQYF.

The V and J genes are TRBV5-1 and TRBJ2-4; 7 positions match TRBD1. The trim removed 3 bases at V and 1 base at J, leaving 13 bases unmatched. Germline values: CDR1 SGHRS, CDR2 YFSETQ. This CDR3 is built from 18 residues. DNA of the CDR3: TGCGCCAGCAGCTCACCAACCGGAGACAGGGAGGCCAAAAACATTCAGTACTTC. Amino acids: CASSSPTGDREAKNIQYF.

CDR3 DNA sequence: TGTGCCAGCAGTCGGACAGGGGGCCACGCTGAAGCTTTCTTT. Residues: CASSRTGGHAEAFF. This chain uses TRBV6-5 with TRBJ1-1, with TRBD1 identical over 11 bases. V lost 5 bases to trimming and J lost 6 bases; unmatched junction nucleotides: 5. There are 14 residues in the CDR3. CDR1 is MNHEY, CDR2 SVGAGI, per germline.

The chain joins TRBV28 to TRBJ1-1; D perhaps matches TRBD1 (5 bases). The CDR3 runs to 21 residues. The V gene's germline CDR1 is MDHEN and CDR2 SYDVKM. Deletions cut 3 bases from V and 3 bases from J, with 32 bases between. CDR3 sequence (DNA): TGTGCCAGCAGTTTTTTCCCTCATTGGACACGTAAGCACCCGGGGGACACTGAAGCTTTCTTT. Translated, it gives CASSFFPHWTRKHPGDTEAFF.

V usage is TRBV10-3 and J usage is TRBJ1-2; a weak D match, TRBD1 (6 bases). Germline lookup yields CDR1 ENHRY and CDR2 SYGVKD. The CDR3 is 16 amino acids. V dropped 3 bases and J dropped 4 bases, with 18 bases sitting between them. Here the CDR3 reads CAISDERGMPLYGYTF. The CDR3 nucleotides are TGTGCCATCAGTGACGAAAGGGGGATGCCCCTCTATGGCTACACCTTC.

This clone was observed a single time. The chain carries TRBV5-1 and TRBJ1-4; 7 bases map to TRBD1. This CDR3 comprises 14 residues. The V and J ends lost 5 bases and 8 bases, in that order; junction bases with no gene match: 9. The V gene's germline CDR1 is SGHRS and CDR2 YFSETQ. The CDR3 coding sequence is TGCGCCAGCAGTCCCAAGGGGGCAAACGAAAAACTGTTTTTT. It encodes CASSPKGANEKLFF.

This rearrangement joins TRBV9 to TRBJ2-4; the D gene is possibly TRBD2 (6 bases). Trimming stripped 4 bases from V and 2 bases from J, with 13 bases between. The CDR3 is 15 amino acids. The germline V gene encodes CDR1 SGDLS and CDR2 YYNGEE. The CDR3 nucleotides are TGTGCCAGCAGCCCAGGAGGGGCAACCAAAAACATTCAGTACTTC. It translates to CASSPGGATKNIQYF.

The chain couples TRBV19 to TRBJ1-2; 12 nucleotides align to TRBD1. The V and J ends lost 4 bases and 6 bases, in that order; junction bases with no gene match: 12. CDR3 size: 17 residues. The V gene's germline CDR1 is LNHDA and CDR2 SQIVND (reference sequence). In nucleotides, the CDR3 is TGTGCCAGTAGTACAACCTCTCTCGGGACAGGGGGCGATGGCTACACCTTC. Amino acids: CASSTTSLGTGGDGYTF.

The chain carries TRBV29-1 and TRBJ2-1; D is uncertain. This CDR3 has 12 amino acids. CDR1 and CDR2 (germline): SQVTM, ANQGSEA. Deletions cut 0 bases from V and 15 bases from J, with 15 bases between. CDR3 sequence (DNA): TGCAGCGTTGAAGATCGCGATCCTCCGAGGTTCTTC. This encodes CSVEDRDPPRFF.

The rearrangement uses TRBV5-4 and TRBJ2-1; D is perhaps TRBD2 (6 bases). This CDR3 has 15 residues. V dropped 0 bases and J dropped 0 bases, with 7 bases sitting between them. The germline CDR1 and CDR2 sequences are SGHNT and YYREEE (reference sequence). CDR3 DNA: TGTGCCAGCAGCTTGGGGACTACCTCCTACAATGAGCAGTTCTTC. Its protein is CASSLGTTSYNEQFF. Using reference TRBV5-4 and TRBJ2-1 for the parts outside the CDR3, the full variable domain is ETGVTQSPTHLIKTRGQQVTLRCSSQSGHNTVSWYQQALGQGPQFIFQYYREEENGRGNFPPRFSGLQFPNYSSELNVNALELDDSALYLCASSLGTTSYNEQFFGPGTRLTVL.